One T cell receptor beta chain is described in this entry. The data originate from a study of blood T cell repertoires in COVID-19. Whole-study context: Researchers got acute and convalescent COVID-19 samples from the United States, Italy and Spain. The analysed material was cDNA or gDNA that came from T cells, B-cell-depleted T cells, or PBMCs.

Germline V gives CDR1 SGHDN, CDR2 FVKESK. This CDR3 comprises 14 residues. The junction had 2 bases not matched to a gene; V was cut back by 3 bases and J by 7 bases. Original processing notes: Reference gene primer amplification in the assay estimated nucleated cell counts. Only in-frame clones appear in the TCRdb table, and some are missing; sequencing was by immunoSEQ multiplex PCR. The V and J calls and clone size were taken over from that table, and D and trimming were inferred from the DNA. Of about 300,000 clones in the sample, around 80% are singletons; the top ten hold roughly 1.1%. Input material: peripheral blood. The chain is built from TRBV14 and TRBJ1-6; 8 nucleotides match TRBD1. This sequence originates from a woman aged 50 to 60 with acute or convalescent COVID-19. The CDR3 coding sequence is TGTGCCAGCAGCCATAGACAGGGGAATTCACCCCTCCACTTT. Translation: CASSHRQGNSPLHF.